The count of the clone carrying this T cell receptor (beta chain) is one. Trimming left V 3 bases short and J 0 bases short, with 12 bases between. CDR3 length equals 16 residues. Germline CDR1 reads SGDLS; CDR2 reads YYNGEE. These data belong to a study of technical replicates of blood from a few donors. Produced via immunoSEQ multiplex PCR; TCRdb's table is partial and in-frame only. The sample has 75,000 to 90,000 clones, about 96% seen once; the top ten hold less than 0.35%. The chain joins TRBV9 to TRBJ1-4, with D uncertain. This TCR came from a human donor in good health. Sequenced: T cells isolated from PBMCs. CDR3 nucleotide sequence: TGTGCCAGCAGCGAAAATCCTAGAGCAACTAATGAAAAACTGTTTTTT. Translated, it gives CASSENPRATNEKLFF.